These T cell receptor beta chains were read from a single sample in a study of shared clonotypes between healthy human individuals. Only in-frame clones appear in the TCRdb table, and some are missing; sequencing was by immunoSEQ multiplex PCR. The repertoire holds roughly 530,000 clones, with 96% as singletons. The sample was naive CD4+ T cells sorted from blood. These receptors all come from a woman aged 25-40 years in good health. CDR3s include the opening cysteine and the closing phenylalanine or tryptophan. D genes are given only for firm matches. Clone size, where shown, is once, few, many, or a class for clones that have expanded.

J gene | V gene | D gene | clone size | CDR3 DNA | CDR3 protein
TRBJ2-7 | TRBV5-4 | TRBD1 | - | TGTGCCAGCAGCGCGGGACAGGGGGCGCCCTACGAGCAGTACTTC | CASSAGQGAPYEQYF
TRBJ1-1 | TRBV18 | TRBD1 | - | TGTGCCAGCTCAGCCGGGACAGAGAACACTGAAGCTTTCTTT | CASSAGTENTEAFF
TRBJ1-2 | TRBV18 | - | - | TGTGCCAGCCAAGGGCAGACTGCAGCTAACTATGGCTACACCTTC | CASQGQTAANYGYTF
TRBJ1-1 | TRBV15 | - | - | TGTGCCACCAGCAATGGTGGGGGCACTGAAGCTTTCTTT | CATSNGGGTEAFF
TRBJ1-4 | TRBV27 | - | - | TGTGCCAGCAGGACCGGGACCGGCTTCAAAAGGGAAAAACTGTTTTTT | CASRTGTGFKREKLFF
TRBJ2-7 | TRBV21-1 | - | - | TGTGCCAGCCGGGACAGGTACTTC | CASRDRYF
TRBJ2-3 | TRBV6-1 | - | - | TGTGCCAGCAGTGAAGGGGATGGGACGGATACGCAGTATTTT | CASSEGDGTDTQYF
TRBJ1-5 | TRBV5-3 | - | - | TGTGCCAGCAGCCGAAGGGGGGATCAGCCCCAGCATTTT | CASSRRGDQPQHF
TRBJ1-5 | TRBV27 | TRBD1 | - | TGTGCCAGCAGAAACAGGGGCCCTAGCAATCAGCCCCAGCATTTT | CASRNRGPSNQPQHF
TRBJ2-7 | TRBV19 | - | - | TGTGCCAGCAGCAAGGGTGAGGGAGGAAGCTACGAGCAGTACTTC | CASSKGEGGSYEQYF
TRBJ1-4 | TRBV7-9 | - | - | TGTGCCAGCAGCGTGGCAGGGCTCATTAATGAAAAACTGTTTTTT | CASSVAGLINEKLFF
TRBJ2-1 | TRBV11-3 | - | - | TGTGCCAGCAGTCTAACAGGGTTTCCCCACAATGAGCAGTTCTTC | CASSLTGFPHNEQFF
TRBJ2-1 | TRBV28 | - | - | TGTGCCAGCAGTTTATTTACGAAAACCTACAATGAGCAGTTCTTC | CASSLFTKTYNEQFF
TRBJ2-5 | TRBV6-5 | - | few | TGTGCCACCCAAGGGACTGCGCAGCAGGGGACCCAGTACTTC | CATQGTAQQGTQYF
TRBJ2-5 | TRBV29-1 | - | - | TGCAGCGTCCTCAGGCGGCTAGCAGGAGGAAAGTACTTC | CSVLRRLAGGKYF
TRBJ1-2 | TRBV5-4 | - | - | TGTGCCAGCAGCAAGGACAGCGCGTTACCTCACTATGGCTACACCTTC | CASSKDSALPHYGYTF
TRBJ2-6 | TRBV10-2 | - | - | TGCGCCAGCAGAGGGACCTTCCGGAAAGCGCACTCTGGGGCCAACGTCCTGACTTTC | CASRGTFRKAHSGANVLTF
TRBJ2-5 | TRBV6-6 | TRBD1 | - | TGTGCCAGCAGAGGGACAGGCCGATACCAAGAGACCCAGTACTTC | CASRGTGRYQETQYF
TRBJ1-5 | TRBV19 | - | - | TGTGCCAGTAGGCCTACAGGGACCTCAGGGCCCCAGCATTTT | CASRPTGTSGPQHF
TRBJ2-2 | TRBV6-4 | TRBD2 | - | TGTGCCAGCAGTGACTTTGGGGGGGACACCGGGGAGCTGTTTTTT | CASSDFGGDTGELFF
TRBJ2-5 | TRBV29-1 | - | once | TGCAGCGTTGGCCGAGAGACCCAGTACTTC | CSVGRETQYF
TRBJ2-7 | TRBV5-1 | TRBD2 | - | TGCGCCAGCAGCTTGGGTGGGATGCGGGGGACCTACGAGCAGTACTTC | CASSLGGMRGTYEQYF
TRBJ1-3 | TRBV9 | TRBD1 | - | TGTGCCAGCAGCGTAGACAGGGGAAGGGGAAACACCATATATTTT | CASSVDRGRGNTIYF
TRBJ1-3 | TRBV9 | - | - | TGTGCCAGCAGCGAGTCCCCAGGGTGGGGAAACACCATATATTTT | CASSESPGWGNTIYF
TRBJ2-7 | TRBV7-9 | TRBD2 | once | TGTGCCAGCAGCTTAGGGGCTAGCGGGAGAAGAGGCGTCGAGCAGTACTTC | CASSLGASGRRGVEQYF
TRBJ2-3 | TRBV5-6 | TRBD1 | - | TGTGCCAGCAGCTACCTTCAGGGACAGGGGTGGACAGATACGCAGTATTTT | CASSYLQGQGWTDTQYF
TRBJ2-7 | TRBV6-5 | - | once | TGTGCCAGCAGCCAAGGGTCTAGATCTCTCTACGAGCAGTACTTC | CASSQGSRSLYEQYF
TRBJ1-2 | TRBV28 | TRBD1 | once | TGTGCCACCCGGACAGGGGGCTCTGGCTACACCTTC | CATRTGGSGYTF
TRBJ2-7 | TRBV2 | - | few | TGTGCCAGCGGTCTCCTGGTCCACTACGAGCAGTACTTC | CASGLLVHYEQYF
TRBJ1-2 | TRBV5-6 | - | - | TGTGCCAGCAGCCTGTTAAGGACCAACTATGGCTACACCTTC | CASSLLRTNYGYTF
TRBJ2-7 | TRBV5-1 | - | - | TGCGCCAGCAGCTTGTCCCGGTCGGGGAAAGGGTACGAGCAGTACTTC | CASSLSRSGKGYEQYF
TRBJ2-7 | TRBV7-6 | - | few | TGTGCCAGCAGCTTAGAGGTCGGCGAGCAGTACTTC | CASSLEVGEQYF
TRBJ2-5 | TRBV7-2 | - | - | TGTGCCAGCAGCTTAGGGCCGCGAGAGACCCAGTACTTC | CASSLGPRETQYF
TRBJ2-7 | TRBV10-3 | - | - | TGTGCCACGGAACGAAACAGGGGCACGGGGGGGGAGCAGTACTTC | CATERNRGTGGEQYF
TRBJ2-7 | TRBV2 | - | - | TGTGCCAGCAGTGTTCAGGGGACTGTAGGCGAGCAGTACTTC | CASSVQGTVGEQYF
TRBJ2-2 | TRBV27 | - | - | TGTGCCAGCAGTTTACGGAGGGACACCACGAACACCGGGGAGCTGTTTTTT | CASSLRRDTTNTGELFF
TRBJ2-6 | TRBV29-1 | TRBD1 | - | TGCAGCGTAGACAGGGCGAACGGGGCCAACGTCCTGACTTTC | CSVDRANGANVLTF
TRBJ2-3 | TRBV5-1 | TRBD2 | - | TGCGCCAGCAGCTTGGAACCTAGCGGAAGCGCAGATACGCAGTATTTT | CASSLEPSGSADTQYF
TRBJ2-7 | TRBV5-6 | - | - | TGTGCCAGCAGCGTACAGGGATTAGGCGAGCAGTACTTC | CASSVQGLGEQYF
TRBJ1-5 | TRBV11-2 | - | - | TGTGCCAGCAGCCCACTCGGGGCACCGACTACTGGTCAGCCCCAGCATTTT | CASSPLGAPTTGQPQHF
TRBJ2-7 | TRBV6-6 | TRBD2 | - | TGTGCCAGCAGTCTCCATACCAGCGGGACCTACGAGCAGTACTTC | CASSLHTSGTYEQYF
TRBJ1-5 | TRBV18 | - | - | TGTGCCAGCTCACCACTAGAGTCCAGCAATAATCAGCCCCAGCATTTT | CASSPLESSNNQPQHF
TRBJ2-7 | TRBV6-6 | - | - | TGTGCCAGCTCTGACCCCCCATACGAGCAGTACTTC | CASSDPPYEQYF
TRBJ1-2 | TRBV7-9 | - | - | TGTGCCAGCAGCTTATGGGAGGTGAGCGATGGCTACACCTTC | CASSLWEVSDGYTF
TRBJ2-7 | TRBV18 | TRBD1 | - | TGTGCCAGCTCACCACAGGGACAGTCCCACGAGCAGTACTTC | CASSPQGQSHEQYF
TRBJ2-3 | TRBV30 | - | - | TGTGCCTGGAGTGTACAATCTCGAAATACGCAGTATTTT | CAWSVQSRNTQYF